This T cell receptor beta chain was identified during a study of human T cells and chemical hapten exposure. On the study more broadly: Sensitization employed 2% DPC on about 2 cm by about 2 cm of upper inner arm skin. General study findings and limits: There was no change with DPC sensitization in TCRs above 1 in 1000 frequency.

After removal of 0 bases from V and 3 bases from J, the junction contained 5 bases not matched to a gene. The CDR3 has 16 residues. Germline V lookup: CDR1 ENHRY, CDR2 SYGVKD. Time point here: patch test 2, 6 weeks after DPC sensitization. Documented treatment: therapeutic diphenylcyclopropenone sensitization with weekly scalp DPC. The sample holds a few counts of this clonotype. The target antigen is unknown. TCRdb re-derived calls from the RACE reads in MiXCR, one entry per CDR3 protein. The sample has approximately 350,000 distinct CDR3 sequences; 6% to 7% are singletons. The sample consisted of whole blood, taken in connection with sensitization to the hapten diphenylcyclopropenone (DPC). The receptor's source is a woman between 18 and 29 years old with alopecia areata. Some clones in this sample may be carry-over from other donors' samples. This rearrangement joins TRBV10-3 to TRBJ2-3; 8 bases are a match to TRBD1. The CDR3 here is CAISESQGAGTDTQYF. The CDR3 DNA is TGTGCCATCAGTGAGTCGCAGGGGGCTGGGACAGATACGCAGTATTTT.